The rows below give T cell receptor beta chains drawn from one sample of a study of cytomegalovirus exposure and HLA in healthy donors. The data were produced by immunoSEQ multiplex PCR, yet TCRdb's version contains in-frame clones alone and is incomplete. This sample has some 160,000 clones, with 82% found just once. Sequenced sample: PBMCs. The receptors derive from a woman aged 50 to 60 in good health and CMV-seronegative. Both conserved end residues are part of each CDR3. Each record gives: CDR3 length, V gene, J gene, CDR3 protein.

>17|TRBV4-3|TRBJ1-5
CASSQDGGAGSNQPQHF
>14|TRBV7-8|TRBJ2-3
CASSERDFWDTQYF
>13|TRBV6-6|TRBJ1-5
CASSFQGGQPQHF
>13|TRBV7-3|TRBJ1-2
CASSQNNDGGYTF
>14|TRBV4-2|TRBJ2-3
CASSQDGLADTQYF
>12|TRBV5-6|TRBJ2-5
CASSWPQETQYF
>12|TRBV5-1|TRBJ1-1
CASSFQGAEAFF
>16|TRBV4-3|TRBJ2-7
CASSHQYSGQDYEQYF
>16|TRBV5-4|TRBJ1-4
CASSFRTDATNEKLFF
>16|TRBV7-8|TRBJ1-5
CASSLDDRGKRQPQHF
>16|TRBV9|TRBJ2-2
CASSATGGAGTGELFF
>16|TRBV7-2|TRBJ2-1
CASSLQLAGGRDEQFF
>16|TRBV6-1|TRBJ2-1
CASSEAPTGPYNEQFF
>15|TRBV27|TRBJ2-1
CASSPSVSSYNEQFF
>15|TRBV19|TRBJ2-1
CASTRGASSYNEQFF
>14|TRBV7-9|TRBJ1-2
CASSFGTENYGYTF
>12|TRBV28|TRBJ1-2
CASTPPGYGYTF
>15|TRBV5-4|TRBJ2-5
CASSVSSGRGETQYF
>13|TRBV9|TRBJ1-1
CASSDPGVTEAFF
>15|TRBV6-1|TRBJ2-1
CASSEGAVSYNEQFF
>13|TRBV10-2|TRBJ1-5
CASWDTLNQPQHF
>15|TRBV9|TRBJ2-5
CASSVAGSLGETQYF
>14|TRBV9|.
CASSVGPGDYEQYF
>15|TRBV7-6|TRBJ1-4
CASSTGTETNEKLFF
>13|TRBV6-1|TRBJ1-1
CASSYRQNTEAFF
>15|TRBV27|TRBJ2-4
CASSTGGIAKNIQYF
>15|TRBV5-1|TRBJ1-1
CASRLTGTPATEAFF